This TCR beta chain was found in a study of identical twins' blood T cells. Study-wide results and caveats: Environmental influences on twin similarity could not be excluded. Out-of-frame TCRbeta clonotypes reportedly had markedly more similar V usage in twins than unrelated donors.

As regards this clonotype: No antigen is known for it.

V was shortened by 3 bases and J by 10 bases, with 11 bases between the two germline ends. The CDR3 is 11 amino acids. Germline assignment: CDR1 DFQATT and CDR2 SNEGSKA (reference sequence). Each CDR3 protein is one row after TCRdb ran MiXCR on the 5' RACE reads. The table lists hundreds of thousands of distinct CDR3 sequences, 28% of them singletons. Three pairs of healthy female monozygous twins were the donors. V and J are TRBV20-1 and TRBJ2-3, with D uncertain. The sequencing input was PBMCs. The clonotype originates from a woman aged 18 to 55 in good health. CDR3 sequence reads: CSASSMGPQYF. The CDR3 DNA reads as TGCAGTGCTAGTTCAATGGGTCCGCAGTATTTT.